The rows below give T cell receptor beta chains drawn from one sample of a study of T cell repertoires in cytomegalovirus infection. Each CDR3 protein gets one entry after TCRdb re-called the reads with MiXCR. The table includes 200,000 to 300,000 distinct CDR3 sequences, roughly an eighth detected once. What was sequenced was PBMCs. All receptors come from a human donor in good health (CMV status not recorded). Some clones in this sample may be carry-over from other donors' samples. CDR3s include the opening cysteine and the closing phenylalanine or tryptophan. The order of the fields is V gene, J gene, D gene, clone size, CDR3 DNA, CDR3 protein. D genes are given only for firm matches. Size values are once, few and many counts, or a class for expanded clones, and some rows have none.

TRBV29-1,TRBJ1-1,.,.,TGCAGCGGCGCGGGACCGATGGACGCTTTCTTT,CSGAGPMDAFF
TRBV28,TRBJ2-7,.,few,TGTGCCAGCGGCACCCTAACCTACGAGCAGTACTTC,CASGTLTYEQYF
TRBV5-6,TRBJ1-1,.,few,TGTGCCAGCAGCTTGGCCAATGAAAACACTGAAGCTTTCTTT,CASSLANENTEAFF
TRBV25-1,TRBJ2-7,TRBD2,few,TGTGCCAGCACTCAACCCGGGAGGGGTTGGCAGTACTTC,CASTQPGRGWQYF
TRBV6-1,TRBJ1-1,TRBD1,many,TGTGCCAGCACGGACAGGGGGCAAACTGAAGCTTTCTTT,CASTDRGQTEAFF
TRBV20-1,TRBJ2-7,TRBD1,.,TGCAGTGCAAGAGCCGGGACAGGGGGCCGGTACGAGCAGTACTTC,CSARAGTGGRYEQYF
TRBV5-1,TRBJ2-1,TRBD2,few,TGCGCCAGCACCTCGGGACTAGCGACTAACAATGAGCAGTTCTTC,CASTSGLATNNEQFF
TRBV7-8,TRBJ1-3,.,many,TGTGCCAGCAGCTTACCCATCTACTCTGGAAACACCATATATTTT,CASSLPIYSGNTIYF
TRBV28,TRBJ1-6,.,many,TGTGCCAGCAGTATCAGGGTTTTGAGTTCACCCCTCCACTTT,CASSIRVLSSPLHF
TRBV4-3,TRBJ2-2,TRBD2,.,TGCGCCAGCAGCCAAAAGGTCGGGACTAGCTCCACCGGGGAGCTGTTTTTT,CASSQKVGTSSTGELFF
TRBV20-1,TRBJ1-6,.,once,TGCAGTGCTCACAGGGTCGGGTCACCCCTCCACTTT,CSAHRVGSPLHF
TRBV29-1,TRBJ2-7,TRBD1,few,TGCAGCGCCATTGGGGACAGCTCCTACGAGCAGTACTTC,CSAIGDSSYEQYF
TRBV20-1,TRBJ2-7,TRBD2,few,TGCAGTGCTAGAGATCGGGAGGGGGTAGTTGCCTACGAGCAGTACTTC,CSARDREGVVAYEQYF
TRBV20-1,TRBJ2-2,.,many,TGCAGTGCTAGAGCTAGTACCGGGGAGCTGTTTTTT,CSARASTGELFF
TRBV27,TRBJ1-1,.,many,TGTGCCAGCAGTTCGGGGGGTACTGAAGCTTTCTTT,CASSSGGTEAFF
TRBV11-2,TRBJ2-2,.,many,TGTGCCAGCAGCTTAGATCAGGTTCCAGGGGAGCTGTTTTTT,CASSLDQVPGELFF
TRBV12-3/TRBV12-4,TRBJ2-1,TRBD1,many,TGTGCCAGCACCAATAAAATCGGACAGGGCAGTGAGCAGTTCTTC,CASTNKIGQGSEQFF
TRBV6-5,TRBJ2-1,TRBD2,many,TGTGCCAGCAGTTACCCGAGGGGAGGGGCGAATGAGCAGTTCTTC,CASSYPRGGANEQFF
TRBV5-1,TRBJ2-7,.,few,TGCGCCAGCAGCAAGAGGGGGGACTCCTACGAGCAGTACTTC,CASSKRGDSYEQYF
TRBV7-9,TRBJ2-1,.,.,TGTGCCAGCAGCTCCCCGGGGGCTCGGAATGAGCAGTTCTTC,CASSSPGARNEQFF
TRBV14,TRBJ1-4,.,few,TGTGCCAGCAGCCAAGATCGTTTTCGTGAAAAACTGTTTTTT,CASSQDRFREKLFF
TRBV7-2,TRBJ2-7,.,few,TGTGCCAGCAGCTTAGATAGTGGCGGGCTCTACGAGCAGTACTTC,CASSLDSGGLYEQYF
TRBV29-1,TRBJ1-4,.,few,TGCAGCGTTTACCATGAAAAACTGTTTTTT,CSVYHEKLFF
TRBV19,TRBJ2-7,.,.,TGTGCCAGTAGTATCCGTGGCGCGCGGGTAGACGAGCAGTACTTC,CASSIRGARVDEQYF
TRBV7-2,TRBJ2-7,.,many,TGTGCCAGCAGCTGGAAGGGACGGGCGGGAGAGCAGTACTTC,CASSWKGRAGEQYF
TRBV20-1,TRBJ2-7,TRBD2,few,TGCAGTGCTAGAGAACTAGCGGGAGCCTACGAGCAGTACTTC,CSARELAGAYEQYF
TRBV29-1,TRBJ2-7,.,.,TGCAGCGTTGCTCTGTTAGTCTCCTACGAGCAGTACTTC,CSVALLVSYEQYF
TRBV5-1,TRBJ2-2,.,many,TGCGCCAGCAGCTCACGACAGGGACTCACCGGGGAGCTGTTTTTT,CASSSRQGLTGELFF
TRBV20-1,TRBJ2-3,.,many,TGCAGTGCTAGCCACGGCAGCTTCACAGATACGCAGTATTTT,CSASHGSFTDTQYF
TRBV27,TRBJ1-1,.,few,TGTGCCAGCAGTTTAGAGCCGGGGAACACTGAAGCTTTCTTT,CASSLEPGNTEAFF
TRBV5-1,TRBJ2-7,.,.,TGCGCCAGCAGCTTTCGCTCCAGCTCCTACGAGCAGTACTTC,CASSFRSSSYEQYF
TRBV19,TRBJ2-1,TRBD2,many,TGTGCCAGCAAGGGACTAGCGGGAGCAGCGGGGCCCAATGAGCAGTTCTTC,CASKGLAGAAGPNEQFF
TRBV18,TRBJ2-7,.,.,TGTGCCAGCTCACTAGACCCCCCCCCTCACGAGCAGTACTTC,CASSLDPPPHEQYF
TRBV29-1,TRBJ2-1,TRBD2,once,TGCAGCGTTCAGGCGGGAGTCACCAATGAGCAGTTCTTC,CSVQAGVTNEQFF
TRBV27,TRBJ2-1,TRBD1,few,TGTGCCAGCACCTCCGGGACAGGGCAGTTCTTC,CASTSGTGQFF
TRBV6-5,TRBJ2-1,TRBD2,.,TGTGCCAGCAGTTACCTCGGGGGGGGTGAGCAGTTCTTC,CASSYLGGGEQFF
TRBV6-2/TRBV6-3,TRBJ2-1,.,.,TGTGCCAGCAGTTACAACGGGGGATACTACAATGAGCAGTTCTTC,CASSYNGGYYNEQFF
TRBV2,TRBJ2-1,TRBD2,.,TGTGCCAGCAGGTTAAGCGGGGTTTACAATGAGCAGTTCTTC,CASRLSGVYNEQFF
TRBV5-6,TRBJ1-1,.,.,TGTGCCAGCAGCTTGCGAGGGACGCTGAACACTGAAGCTTTCTTT,CASSLRGTLNTEAFF
TRBV12-3/TRBV12-4,TRBJ2-4,.,few,TGTGCCAGCAGTTTGGGTGGTTCCAAAAACATTCAGTACTTC,CASSLGGSKNIQYF
TRBV14,TRBJ2-5,TRBD2,.,TGTGCCAGCAGCCAAGGGCGGGGGGGCAGCCAAGAGACCCAGTACTTC,CASSQGRGGSQETQYF
TRBV6-2/TRBV6-3,TRBJ2-5,TRBD1,few,TGTGCCAGCAGTTACCTAGGGGGCCCCCAAGAGACCCAGTACTTC,CASSYLGGPQETQYF
TRBV11-2,TRBJ1-1,.,.,TGTGCCAGCAGCTTAGACAGGCTGAACACTGAAGCTTTCTTT,CASSLDRLNTEAFF
TRBV7-2,TRBJ2-7,.,many,TGTGCCAGCAGCTTGACGGAAACCTACGAGCAGTACTTC,CASSLTETYEQYF
TRBV20-1,TRBJ2-7,.,.,TGCAGTGCTAGGACTTCTGGGATAAGAGAGCAGTACTTC,CSARTSGIREQYF
TRBV25-1,TRBJ1-1,.,few,TGTGCCAGCAGTGGAACCTTATTGGGCACTGAAGCTTTCTTT,CASSGTLLGTEAFF
TRBV27,TRBJ2-6,.,.,TGTGCCAGCAGTTCAAGGGGGGCGGGTGGGGCCAACGTCCTGACTTTC,CASSSRGAGGANVLTF
TRBV12-3/TRBV12-4,TRBJ2-7,.,.,TGTGCCAGCAGAATGGGGTCCTACGAGCAGTACTTC,CASRMGSYEQYF
TRBV20-1,TRBJ1-4,.,.,TGCAGTGCTAGAGATGTGGGTGCAACTAATGAAAAACTGTTTTTT,CSARDVGATNEKLFF
TRBV27,TRBJ1-4,TRBD1,few,TGTGCCAGCAGTCCCAGGACAGGGGGAAGTGAAAAACTGTTTTTT,CASSPRTGGSEKLFF
TRBV6-5,TRBJ1-5,TRBD1,few,TGTGCCAGCAGTTATAGGACAGGGAATCAGCCCCAGCATTTT,CASSYRTGNQPQHF
TRBV19,TRBJ1-1,.,few,TGTGCCAGTAGCTTAGATCAGTTGGTGGCTGAAGCTTTCTTT,CASSLDQLVAEAFF
TRBV20-1,TRBJ1-5,TRBD1,.,TGCAGTGCTAGACCGGAGACAGGGGGCAATCAGCCCCAGCATTTT,CSARPETGGNQPQHF
TRBV7-3,TRBJ1-1,.,.,TGTGCCAGCAGCCCCACGGGGCGCGAGAACACTGAAGCTTTCTTT,CASSPTGRENTEAFF